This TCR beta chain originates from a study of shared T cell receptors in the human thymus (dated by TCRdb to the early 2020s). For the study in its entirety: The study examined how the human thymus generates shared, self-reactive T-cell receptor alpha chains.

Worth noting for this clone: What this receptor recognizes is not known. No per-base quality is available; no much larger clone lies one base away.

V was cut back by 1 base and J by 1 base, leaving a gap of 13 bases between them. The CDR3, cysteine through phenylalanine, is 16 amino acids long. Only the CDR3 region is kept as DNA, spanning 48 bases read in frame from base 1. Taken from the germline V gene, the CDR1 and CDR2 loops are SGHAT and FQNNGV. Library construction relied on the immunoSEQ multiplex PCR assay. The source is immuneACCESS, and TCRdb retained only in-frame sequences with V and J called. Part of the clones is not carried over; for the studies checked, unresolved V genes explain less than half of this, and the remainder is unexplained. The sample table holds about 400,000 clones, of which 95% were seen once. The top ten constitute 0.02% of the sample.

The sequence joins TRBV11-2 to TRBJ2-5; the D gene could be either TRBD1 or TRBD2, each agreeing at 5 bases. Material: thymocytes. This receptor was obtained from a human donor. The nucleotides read TGTGCCAGCAGCTTAGGAACCAGGGAGTTCCAAGAGACCCAGTACTTC. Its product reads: CASSLGTREFQETQYF.